The 27 T cell receptor beta chains presented below share a single source sample, sequenced in a study of cytomegalovirus exposure and HLA in healthy donors. Here immunoSEQ multiplex PCR was the method, and the copy in TCRdb shows in-frame clones only, minus some. The sample records about 110,000 clones, 88% being singletons. Sequenced sample: PBMCs. These receptors were collected from a woman in her thirties in good health and CMV-seropositive.

The gene calls are TRBV13 and TRBJ2-1, with 8 bases that match TRBD2. Germline loops: CDR1 PRHDT, CDR2 FYEKMQ (reference sequence). This CDR3 comprises 17 residues. V trimming: 5 bases; J trimming: 7 bases; junction bases outside the gene matches: 16. The CDR3 DNA reads TGTGCCAGCAGCCACCCAACCCAAGGGAGCGGGAGTAATGAGCAGTTCTTC. It is translated as CASSHPTQGSGSNEQFF.

This clone was recorded only once. V usage is TRBV11-2 and J usage is TRBJ1-1; unclear D gene. The germline V gene has CDR1 SGHAT and CDR2 FQNNGV. With 5 bases removed from V and 8 bases from J, the gap between germline ends came to 12 bases. The CDR3 runs to 12 residues. Written as DNA, the CDR3 is TGTGCCAGCAGCCGGGGTTGGGCCGAAGCTTTCTTT. This codes for CASSRGWAEAFF.

V usage is TRBV9 and J usage is TRBJ2-3, with D unresolved. There are 16 residues in the CDR3. V was cut by 0 bases and J by 0 bases, with 11 bases left in between. Germline V gene data show CDR1 as SGDLS and CDR2 as YYNGEE. This chain's CDR3 is CASSVASTTSTDTQYF. As DNA, the CDR3 is TGTGCCAGCAGCGTAGCCTCTACTACTAGCACAGATACGCAGTATTTT.

A single count supports this clone. V and J are TRBV2 and TRBJ2-5; 8 bases fit TRBD2. The V gene's germline CDR1 is SNHLY and CDR2 FYNNEI. Trimming removed 5 bases from V and 9 bases from J; junction bases left unmatched: 2. The CDR3 spans 11 residues. CDR3 sequence: CASSKLAAQYF. The CDR3 coding sequence is TGTGCCAGCAGTAAACTAGCGGCCCAGTACTTC.

This chain uses TRBV4-3 with TRBJ1-4; no clear D gene. CDR1 and CDR2 (germline): LGHNA, YSLEER. V dropped 4 bases and J dropped 5 bases, with 11 bases sitting between them. The CDR3 extends over 14 amino acids. The CDR3 DNA is TGCGCCAGCAGCCCGGGCAGAGGGAATGAAAAACTGTTTTTT. Translation gives CASSPGRGNEKLFF.

The J gene is TRBJ2-7, the V gene TRBV2; TRBD1 agrees at 10 bases. Germline V gives CDR1 SNHLY, CDR2 FYNNEI. V lost 6 bases to trimming and J lost 4 bases; unmatched junction nucleotides: 12. The CDR3 length is 16 residues. The CDR3 loop reads CASRRIPGQGSYEQYF. DNA for the CDR3: TGTGCCAGCAGACGAATTCCGGGACAGGGGTCTTACGAGCAGTACTTC.

The table lists this clone with a few counts. This sequence joins TRBV5-4 and TRBJ2-1; TRBD2 agrees at 8 bases. The germline CDR1 and CDR2 sequences are SGHNT and YYREEE (reference sequence). The CDR3 loop spans 14 amino acids. With V trimmed by 4 bases and J by 6 bases, 6 bases remained unmatched. For the CDR3, the DNA is TGTGCCAGCAGCGAAGGACTAGCCGGCAATGAGCAGTTCTTC. Protein sequence: CASSEGLAGNEQFF.

The chain has TRBV30 and TRBJ2-1, with TRBD2 matching over 9 bases. This CDR3 spans 13 amino acids. Per the germline V gene, CDR1 is GTSNPN and CDR2 is SVGIG (reference sequence). Trimming cost V 5 bases and J 7 bases; bases outside gene matches: 6. DNA for the CDR3: TGTGCCTGGGGGGTAGCGGGAGTTAATGAGCAGTTCTTC. This sequence encodes CAWGVAGVNEQFF.

This CDR3 is CASSPSTGTNYGYTF. Here the CDR3 DNA reads TGTGCCAGCAGCCCCTCGACGGGTACTAACTATGGCTACACCTTC. The chain recombines TRBV7-2 with TRBJ1-2; D uncertain. The germline V gene encodes CDR1 SGHTA and CDR2 FQGNSA. Trimming removed 5 bases at V and 0 bases at J, with 13 bases between. There are 15 residues in the CDR3.

The J gene is TRBJ1-3, the V gene TRBV7-2, with D hard to call. Per germline, CDR1 SGHTA and CDR2 FQGNSA. Trimming left V 8 bases short and J 0 bases short, with 5 bases between. The CDR3 sequence is 12 residues long. The CDR3 loop reads CASSFSGNTIYF. The CDR3 DNA reads TGTGCCAGCTCCTTCTCTGGAAACACCATATATTTT.

The genes are TRBV27 and TRBJ2-7; weak D call: TRBD1 (7 bases). The CDR3 extends over 15 amino acids. V was clipped by 6 bases and J by 5 bases, with 20 bases between them. Germline V lookup: CDR1 MNHEY, CDR2 SMNVEV (reference sequence). CDR3 sequence reads: CASRLMAGGQNEQYF. In nucleotides, the CDR3 is TGTGCCAGCAGATTGATGGCAGGGGGGCAGAACGAGCAGTACTTC.

The rearrangement joins TRBV18 to TRBJ2-2; 9 bases line up with TRBD1. After removal of 2 bases from V and 5 bases from J, the junction contained 6 bases not matched to a gene. CDR1 and CDR2 from the germline V gene are KGHSH and LQKENI. The CDR3 runs 16 residues. DNA of the CDR3: TGTGCCAGCTCACCATTACAGGGGGCCTGGACCGGGGAGCTGTTTTTT. Protein product: CASSPLQGAWTGELFF.

The chain carries TRBV5-1 and TRBJ2-1; 7 bases align to TRBD2. Germline V gives CDR1 SGHRS, CDR2 YFSETQ. Germline trimming cut 3 bases from V and 4 bases from J; bases unmatched to any gene: 10. The CDR3 totals 16 residues. The CDR3 DNA follows: TGCGCCAGCAGCTCCAGCCTAGCGGACCAGTACAATGAGCAGTTCTTC. Its translation: CASSSSLADQYNEQFF.

This clone came up a few times. This chain connects TRBV6-6 to TRBJ1-5; 8 bases map to TRBD1. With 7 bases clipped from V and 1 base from J, the junction kept 6 bases outside the gene matches. Germline V CDR1 and CDR2: MNHNY, SVGAGI (reference sequence). The CDR3 is 15 residues long. CDR3 in amino acids: CASTRGQGSNQPQHF. CDR3 nucleotides: TGTGCCAGCACCCGAGGACAGGGAAGCAATCAGCCCCAGCATTTT.

The V and J genes are TRBV28 and TRBJ2-2, with D perhaps matching TRBD2 (6 bases). The CDR3 is made up of 15 amino acids. With 6 bases removed from V and 6 bases from J, the gap between germline ends came to 17 bases. CDR1 and CDR2 (germline): MDHEN, SYDVKM. CDR3 protein: CASRGVPSVAGELFF. The CDR3 DNA reads as TGTGCCAGCAGGGGAGTCCCTAGCGTCGCCGGGGAGCTGTTTTTT.

This clone was recorded once. The chain joins TRBV19 to TRBJ2-7; 8 nucleotides line up with TRBD2. The germline gives CDR1 LNHDA, CDR2 SQIVND (reference sequence). Trimming took 10 bases from V and 3 from J; bases not matched to a gene: 5. The CDR3 length is 12 residues. The CDR3 loop is CATSGTSYEQYF. CDR3 bases: TGTGCCACCTCAGGGACTAGCTACGAGCAGTACTTC.

The chain joins TRBV18 to TRBJ1-1; 9 bases line up with TRBD1. The V gene's germline CDR1 is KGHSH and CDR2 LQKENI. V shed 6 bases, J shed 4 bases, and the junction held 6 bases outside the gene matches. This CDR3 region has 14 residues. The CDR3 nucleotides read TGTGCCAGCTCCAAAGACAGGGGGGGCACTGAAGCTTTCTTT. Residues: CASSKDRGGTEAFF.

In nucleotides, the CDR3 is TGTGCCAGCAGATCTAGCGGGAGCTTCTACGAGCAGTACTTC. Translation: CASRSSGSFYEQYF. J is TRBJ2-7 and V is TRBV28, with 10 bases identical to TRBD2. The CDR3 consists of 14 residues. After removal of 6 bases from V and 3 bases from J, the junction contained 5 bases not matched to a gene. Germline loops: CDR1 MDHEN, CDR2 SYDVKM.

The chain uses TRBV28 and TRBJ2-7; D is unclear. CDR1 and CDR2 from the germline V gene are MDHEN and SYDVKM. This CDR3 region has 12 residues. V was shortened by 8 bases and J by 4 bases, with 12 bases between the two germline ends. The DNA for the CDR3 is TGTGCCAGCCGCACATCGTCGTACGAGCAGTACTTC. It translates to CASRTSSYEQYF. Full variable domain (rest looked up from reference TRBV28 and TRBJ2-7): DVKVTQSSRYLVKRTGEKVFLECVQDMDHENMFWYRQDPGLGLRLIYFSYDVKMKEKGDIPEGYSVSREKKERFSLILESASTNQTSMYLCASRTSSYEQYFGPGTRLTVT.

The V gene is TRBV27, the J gene TRBJ1-2; 7 positions agree with TRBD1. Germline assignment: CDR1 MNHEY and CDR2 SMNVEV (reference sequence). The CDR3 is 13 residues long. The junction had 5 bases not matched to a gene; V was cut back by 6 bases and J by 4 bases. This chain's CDR3 is CASRTTGSYGYTF. The CDR3 DNA reads TGTGCCAGCAGAACGACAGGGAGCTATGGCTACACCTTC.

J is TRBJ2-3 and V is TRBV4-1; 9 bases match TRBD2. Germline assignment: CDR1 MGHRA and CDR2 YSYEKL. The CDR3 length is 17 residues. J lost 0 bases, V lost 1 base, and 5 bases had no gene match. CDR3 sequence reads: CASSQGYSGGSTDTQYF. The CDR3, as DNA: TGCGCCAGCAGCCAAGGCTACAGCGGGGGGAGCACAGATACGCAGTATTTT.

This rearrangement joins TRBV9 to TRBJ2-1, with D perhaps TRBD1 (6 bases). Germline-derived CDR1 and CDR2 are SGDLS and YYNGEE. V was pared by 3 bases and J by 7 bases, with 14 bases between. The CDR3 runs 14 residues. The CDR3: CASSATGTMNEQFF. CDR3 DNA sequence: TGTGCCAGCAGCGCAACCGGGACAATGAATGAGCAGTTCTTC.

As DNA, the CDR3 is TGTGCCAGCAGCCAGGGGGTTCACACTGAAGCTTTCTTT. Protein: CASSQGVHTEAFF. The chain is built from TRBV7-9 and TRBJ1-1, with TRBD1 matching over 7 bases. After removal of 5 bases from V and 3 bases from J, the junction contained 3 bases not matched to a gene. This CDR3 spans 13 amino acids. CDR1 is SEHNR, CDR2 FQNEAQ, per germline (reference sequence).

J is TRBJ1-3 and V is TRBV29-1; a weak D match, TRBD1 (5 bases). Between the trimmed V and J ends, which lost 5 bases and 4 bases, there was a span of 15 bases. Germline CDR1 SQVTM, CDR2 ANQGSEA. The CDR3 is 14 amino acids. CDR3 loop: CSVQAGPSGNTIYF. The CDR3 region has the DNA TGCAGCGTTCAGGCAGGGCCATCCGGAAACACCATATATTTT. The whole variable domain, remainder taken from reference TRBV29-1 and TRBJ1-3, is SAVISQKPSRDICQRGTSLTIQCQVDSQVTMMFWYRQQPGQSLTLIATANQGSEATYESGFVIDKFPISRPNLTFSTLTVSNMSPEDSSIYLCSVQAGPSGNTIYFGEGSWLTVV.

CDR3 nucleotides: TGCGCCAGCAGCCAAGGCAGGGGGCAGAACTATGGCTACACCTTC. It is translated as CASSQGRGQNYGYTF. V is TRBV4-3 and J is TRBJ1-2; 8 bases agree with TRBD1. CDR1 and CDR2 from the germline V gene are LGHNA and YSLEER. The CDR3 loop spans 15 amino acids. Unmatched junction bases numbered 3, after V lost 1 base and J lost 2 bases.

The rearrangement links TRBV14 to TRBJ2-3; the match to TRBD2 covers 7 bases. Germline loops: CDR1 SGHDN, CDR2 FVKESK. J gave up 7 bases and V 4 bases, and 17 bases lay outside the gene matches. CDR3 length: 17 amino acids. DNA of the CDR3: TGTGCCAGCAGCCTACCTGGCCTAGCGGATGGGAGGAATACGCAGTATTTT. Its protein is CASSLPGLADGRNTQYF.

CDR3 loop: CASSTGGAGEQFF. The DNA of the CDR3 is TGTGCCAGCAGCACAGGGGGAGCGGGTGAGCAGTTCTTC. The rearrangement links TRBV6-4 to TRBJ2-1, with 8 positions matching TRBD1. From germline, CDR1 is MRHNA and CDR2 SNTAGT. The junction had 7 bases not matched to a gene; V was cut back by 6 bases and J by 9 bases. There are 13 residues in the CDR3.